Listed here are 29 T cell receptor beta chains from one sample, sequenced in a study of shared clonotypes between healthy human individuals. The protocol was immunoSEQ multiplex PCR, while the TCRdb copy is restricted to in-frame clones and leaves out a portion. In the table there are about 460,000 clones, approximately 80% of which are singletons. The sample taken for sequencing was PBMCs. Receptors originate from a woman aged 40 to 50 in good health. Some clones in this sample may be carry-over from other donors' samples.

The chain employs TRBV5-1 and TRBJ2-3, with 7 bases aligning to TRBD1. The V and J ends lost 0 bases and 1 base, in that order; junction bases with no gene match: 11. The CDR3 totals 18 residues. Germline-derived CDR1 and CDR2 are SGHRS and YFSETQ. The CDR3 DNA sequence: TGCGCCAGCAGCTTGGCCCCGGCAGGGGGTGCAGGCACAGATACGCAGTATTTT. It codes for CASSLAPAGGAGTDTQYF.

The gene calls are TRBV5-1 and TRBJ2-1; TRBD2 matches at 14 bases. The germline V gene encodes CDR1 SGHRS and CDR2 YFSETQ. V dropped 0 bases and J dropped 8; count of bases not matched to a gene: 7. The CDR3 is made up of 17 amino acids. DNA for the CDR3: TGCGCCAGCAGCTTGGATGGGGGACTAGCGGGAGTTTATGAGCAGTTCTTC. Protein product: CASSLDGGLAGVYEQFF.

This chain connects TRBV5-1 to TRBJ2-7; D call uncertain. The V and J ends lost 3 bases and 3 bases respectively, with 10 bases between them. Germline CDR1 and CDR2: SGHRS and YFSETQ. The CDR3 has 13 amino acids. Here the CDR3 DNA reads TGCGCCAGCAGCTCCTCGCCTGACTACGAGCAGTACTTC. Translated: CASSSSPDYEQYF.

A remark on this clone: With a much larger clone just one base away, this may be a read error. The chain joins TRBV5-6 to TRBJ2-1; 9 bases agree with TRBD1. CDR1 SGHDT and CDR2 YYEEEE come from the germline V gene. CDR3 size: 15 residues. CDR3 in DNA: TGTGCCAGCAGCCCAGGGGACAGGGACTACGATGAGCAGTTCTTC. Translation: CASSPGDRDYDEQFF.

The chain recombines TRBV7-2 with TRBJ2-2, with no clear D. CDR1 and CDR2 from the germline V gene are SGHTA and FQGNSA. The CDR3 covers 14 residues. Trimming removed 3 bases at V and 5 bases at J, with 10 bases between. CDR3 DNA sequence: TGTGCCAGCAGCTTGTGGGCGCGAACCGGGGAGCTGTTTTTT. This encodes CASSLWARTGELFF.

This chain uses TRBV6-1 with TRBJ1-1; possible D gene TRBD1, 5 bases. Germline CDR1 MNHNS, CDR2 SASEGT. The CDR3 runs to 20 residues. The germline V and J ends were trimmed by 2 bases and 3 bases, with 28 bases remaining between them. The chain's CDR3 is CASSERPLRQSWRWYTEAFF. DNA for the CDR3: TGTGCCAGCAGTGAACGTCCCTTGAGACAGTCTTGGAGGTGGTACACTGAAGCTTTCTTT.

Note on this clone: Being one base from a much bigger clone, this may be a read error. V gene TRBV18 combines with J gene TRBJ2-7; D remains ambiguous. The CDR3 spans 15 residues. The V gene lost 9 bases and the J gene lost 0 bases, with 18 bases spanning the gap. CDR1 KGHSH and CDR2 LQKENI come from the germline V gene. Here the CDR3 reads CARSASADSSYEQYF. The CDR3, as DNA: TGTGCCAGATCAGCATCGGCCGATAGCTCCTACGAGCAGTACTTC. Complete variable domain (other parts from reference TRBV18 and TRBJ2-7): NAGVMQNPRHLVRRRGQEARLRCSPMKGHSHVYWYRQLPEEGLKFMVYLQKENIIDESGMPKERFSAEFPKEGPSILRIQQVVRGDSAAYFCARSASADSSYEQYFGPGTRLTVT.

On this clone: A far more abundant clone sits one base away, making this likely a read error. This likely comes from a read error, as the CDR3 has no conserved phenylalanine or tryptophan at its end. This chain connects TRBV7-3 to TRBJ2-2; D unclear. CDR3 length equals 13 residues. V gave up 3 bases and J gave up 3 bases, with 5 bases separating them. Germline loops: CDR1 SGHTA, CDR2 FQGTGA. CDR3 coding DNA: TGTGCCAGCAGCTTTACCCACACCGGGGAGCTGTTTTAT. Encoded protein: CASSFTHTGELFY.

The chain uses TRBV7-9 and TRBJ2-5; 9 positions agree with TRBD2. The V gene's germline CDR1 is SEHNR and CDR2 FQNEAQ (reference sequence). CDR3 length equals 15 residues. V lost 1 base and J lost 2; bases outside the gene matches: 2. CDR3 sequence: CASSLGAGGQETQYF. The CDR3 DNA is TGTGCCAGCAGCTTAGGGGCGGGAGGGCAAGAGACCCAGTACTTC. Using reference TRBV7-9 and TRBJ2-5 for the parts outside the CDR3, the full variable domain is DTGVSQNPRHKITKRGQNVTFRCDPISEHNRLYWYRQTLGQGPEFLTYFQNEAQLEKSRLLSDRFSAERPKGSFSTLEIQRTEQGDSAMYLCASSLGAGGQETQYFGPGTRLLVL.

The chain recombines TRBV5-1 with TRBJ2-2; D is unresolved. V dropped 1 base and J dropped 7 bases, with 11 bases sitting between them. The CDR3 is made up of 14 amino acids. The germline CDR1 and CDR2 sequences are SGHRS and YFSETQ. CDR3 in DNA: TGCGCCAGCAGCTTGTTACTTCAAGACGGGGAGCTGTTTTTT. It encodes CASSLLLQDGELFF. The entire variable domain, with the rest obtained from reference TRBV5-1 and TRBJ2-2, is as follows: KAGVTQTPRYLIKTRGQQVTLSCSPISGHRSVSWYQQTPGQGLQFLFEYFSETQRNKGNFPGRFSGRQFSNSRSEMNVSTLELGDSALYLCASSLLLQDGELFFGEGSRLTVL.

The CDR3 loop reads CASPAESNNEQFF. CDR3 nucleotide sequence: TGTGCCAGTCCGGCGGAATCAAACAATGAGCAGTTCTTC. The chain recombines TRBV18 with TRBJ2-1, with D unclear. Deletions cut 9 bases from V and 5 bases from J, with 14 bases between. Per the germline V gene, CDR1 is KGHSH and CDR2 is LQKENI. The CDR3 contains 13 residues.

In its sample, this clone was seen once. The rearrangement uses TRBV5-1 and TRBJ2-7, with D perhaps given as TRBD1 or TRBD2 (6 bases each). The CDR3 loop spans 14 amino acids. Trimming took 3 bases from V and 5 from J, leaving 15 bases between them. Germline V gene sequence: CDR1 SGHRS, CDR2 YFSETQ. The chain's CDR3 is CASSYEGGPDEQYF. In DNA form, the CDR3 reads TGCGCCAGCAGCTACGAAGGGGGGCCTGACGAGCAGTACTTC. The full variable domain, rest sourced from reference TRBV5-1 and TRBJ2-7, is KAGVTQTPRYLIKTRGQQVTLSCSPISGHRSVSWYQQTPGQGLQFLFEYFSETQRNKGNFPGRFSGRQFSNSRSEMNVSTLELGDSALYLCASSYEGGPDEQYFGPGTRLTVT.

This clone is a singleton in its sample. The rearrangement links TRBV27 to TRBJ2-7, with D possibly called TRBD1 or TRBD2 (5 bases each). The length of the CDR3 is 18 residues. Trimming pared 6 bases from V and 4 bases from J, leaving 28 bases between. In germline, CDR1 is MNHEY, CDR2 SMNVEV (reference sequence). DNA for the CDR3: TGTGCCAGCAGCCAGCAGCCTAAGGGGCCTAGGGACGGTTACGAGCAGTACTTC. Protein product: CASSQQPKGPRDGYEQYF.

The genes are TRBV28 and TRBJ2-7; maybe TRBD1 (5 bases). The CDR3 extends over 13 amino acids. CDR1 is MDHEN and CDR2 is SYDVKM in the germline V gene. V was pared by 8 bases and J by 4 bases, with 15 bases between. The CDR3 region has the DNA TGTGCCAGCGGAAGCCACCAGGGTTACGAGCAGTACTTC. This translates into CASGSHQGYEQYF.

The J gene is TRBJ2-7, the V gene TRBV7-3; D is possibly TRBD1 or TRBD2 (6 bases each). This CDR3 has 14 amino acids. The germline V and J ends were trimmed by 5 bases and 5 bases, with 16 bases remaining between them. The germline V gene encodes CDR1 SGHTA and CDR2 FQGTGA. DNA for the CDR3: TGTGCCAGCAGCCGGGGGCTGATCGGGGACGAGCAGTACTTC. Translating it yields CASSRGLIGDEQYF.

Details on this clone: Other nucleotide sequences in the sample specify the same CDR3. The CDR3, as DNA: TGTGCCAGCAGCCGGGACAGGAGCTACGAGCAGTACTTC. Amino acids: CASSRDRSYEQYF. The gene calls are TRBV7-2 and TRBJ2-7, with 8 nucleotides matching TRBD1. Losses at the gene ends were 5 bases for V and 3 bases for J; bases not matched to a gene: 3. Germline CDR1 SGHTA, CDR2 FQGNSA. CDR3 length: 13 residues.

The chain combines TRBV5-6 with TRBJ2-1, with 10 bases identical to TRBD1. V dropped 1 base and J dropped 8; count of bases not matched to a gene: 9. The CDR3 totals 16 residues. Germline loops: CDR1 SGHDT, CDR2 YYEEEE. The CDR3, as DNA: TGTGCCAGCAGCTTGACTGGACAGGGGGATGTGGATGAGCAGTTCTTC. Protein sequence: CASSLTGQGDVDEQFF.

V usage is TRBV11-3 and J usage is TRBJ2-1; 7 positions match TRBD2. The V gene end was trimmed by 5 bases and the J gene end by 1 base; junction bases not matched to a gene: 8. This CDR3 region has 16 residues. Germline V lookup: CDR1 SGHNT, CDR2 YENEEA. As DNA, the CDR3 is TGTGCCAGCAGCCGAGCGGGGAGGGGTTCCTACAATGAGCAGTTCTTC. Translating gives CASSRAGRGSYNEQFF.

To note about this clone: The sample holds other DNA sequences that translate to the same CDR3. CDR3 loop: CASSEGGTASYEQYF. CDR3 DNA: TGTGCCAGCAGTGAAGGAGGGACAGCTTCCTACGAGCAGTACTTC. V is TRBV2 and J is TRBJ2-7; 7 positions match TRBD1. V shed 1 base, J shed 1 base, and the junction held 4 bases outside the gene matches. CDR1 and CDR2 (germline): SNHLY, FYNNEI. The CDR3 is 15 residues long.

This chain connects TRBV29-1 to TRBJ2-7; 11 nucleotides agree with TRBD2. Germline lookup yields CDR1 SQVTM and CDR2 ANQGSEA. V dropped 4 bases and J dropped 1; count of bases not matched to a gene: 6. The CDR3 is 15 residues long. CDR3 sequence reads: CSVVAGGPVSYEQYF. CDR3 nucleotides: TGCAGCGTTGTAGCGGGAGGGCCGGTATCCTACGAGCAGTACTTC.

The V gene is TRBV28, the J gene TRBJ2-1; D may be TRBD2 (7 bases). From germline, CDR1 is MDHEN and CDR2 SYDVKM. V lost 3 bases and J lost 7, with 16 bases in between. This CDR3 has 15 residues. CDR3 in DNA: TGTGCCAGCAGTTTGCCGACCGGGGGGCGGAATGAGCAGTTCTTC. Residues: CASSLPTGGRNEQFF.

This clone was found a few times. The CDR3 nucleotides read TGCGCCAGCAGCAGGGGGACTAGCGGGAGGGTGAGGGAGCAGTACTTC. Protein: CASSRGTSGRVREQYF. The chain combines TRBV4-1 with TRBJ2-7, with 16 bases matching TRBD2. Germline values: CDR1 MGHRA, CDR2 YSYEKL. V lost 5 bases to trimming and J lost 7 bases; unmatched junction nucleotides: 8. This CDR3 has 16 amino acids.

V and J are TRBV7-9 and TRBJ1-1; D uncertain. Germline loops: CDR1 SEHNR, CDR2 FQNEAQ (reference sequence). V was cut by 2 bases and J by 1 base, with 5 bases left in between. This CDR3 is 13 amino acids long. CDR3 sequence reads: CASSLNTNTEAFF. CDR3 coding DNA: TGTGCCAGCAGCTTAAATACGAACACTGAAGCTTTCTTT.

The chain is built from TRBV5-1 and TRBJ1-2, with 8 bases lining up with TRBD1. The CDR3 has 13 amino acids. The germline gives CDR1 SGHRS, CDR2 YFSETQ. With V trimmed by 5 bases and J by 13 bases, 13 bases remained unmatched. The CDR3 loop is CASRDGTGVTFTF. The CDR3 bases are TGCGCCAGCAGGGACGGGACAGGCGTAACTTTCACCTTC.

CDR3 sequence: CASSLGGGTNYGYTF. For the CDR3, the DNA is TGTGCCAGCAGCTTAGGGGGCGGGACTAACTATGGCTACACCTTC. This chain links TRBV7-2 with TRBJ1-2; weak D call: TRBD1 (5 bases). Looked up from germline, CDR1 is SGHTA and CDR2 is FQGNSA. Trimming pared 1 base from V and 0 bases from J, leaving 9 bases between. This CDR3 has 15 residues.

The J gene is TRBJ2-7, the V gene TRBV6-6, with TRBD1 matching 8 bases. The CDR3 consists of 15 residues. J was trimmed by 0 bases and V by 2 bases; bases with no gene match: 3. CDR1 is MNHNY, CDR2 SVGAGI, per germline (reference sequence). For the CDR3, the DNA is TGTGCCAGCAGTTACGGGCAGGGGGCCTCCTACGAGCAGTACTTC. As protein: CASSYGQGASYEQYF.

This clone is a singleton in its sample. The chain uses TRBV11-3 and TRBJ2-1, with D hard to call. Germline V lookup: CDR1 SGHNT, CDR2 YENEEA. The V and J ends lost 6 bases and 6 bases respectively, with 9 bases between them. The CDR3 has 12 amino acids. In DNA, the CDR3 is TGTGCCAGCAGTAGCCAAACCAATGAGCAGTTCTTC. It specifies CASSSQTNEQFF.

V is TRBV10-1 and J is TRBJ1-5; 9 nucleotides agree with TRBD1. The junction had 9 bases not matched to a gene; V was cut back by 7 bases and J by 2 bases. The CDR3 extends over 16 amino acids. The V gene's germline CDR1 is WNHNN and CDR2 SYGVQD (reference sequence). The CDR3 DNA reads TGCGCCAGCACCTTTGGGACAGGGACTCGCAATCAGCCCCAGCATTTT. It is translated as CASTFGTGTRNQPQHF.

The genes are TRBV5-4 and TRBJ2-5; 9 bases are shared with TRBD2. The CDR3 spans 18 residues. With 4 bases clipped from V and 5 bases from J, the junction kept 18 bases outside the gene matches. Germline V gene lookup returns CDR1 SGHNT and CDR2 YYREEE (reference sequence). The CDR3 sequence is CASSRGGLSSGASETQYF. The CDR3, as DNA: TGTGCCAGCAGCCGAGGAGGGCTGTCTAGCGGGGCGTCGGAGACCCAGTACTTC. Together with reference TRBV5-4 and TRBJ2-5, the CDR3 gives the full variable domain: ETGVTQSPTHLIKTRGQQVTLRCSSQSGHNTVSWYQQALGQGPQFIFQYYREEENGRGNFPPRFSGLQFPNYSSELNVNALELDDSALYLCASSRGGLSSGASETQYFGPGTRLLVL.